This TCR beta chain was documented in a study of beta chain features in type 1 diabetes. Study results and limitations: Type 1 diabetes patients had TCRB CDR3s that were shorter (moderately but significantly so) in all four CD4+ subsets.

The entirety of the isolated RNA underwent reverse transcription, so expressed TCRB transcripts were sequenced. This table comes from immunoSEQ multiplex PCR, and its TCRdb copy is limited to in-frame clones, with some not included. Of under 350,000 clones detected, roughly an eighth appear once; the ten largest clones hold around 0.016%. Germline CDR1 MDHEN, CDR2 SYDVKM. The CDR3 totals 14 residues. Trimming at V came to 2 bases and at J to 3 bases, leaving 1 base not matched to a gene. Concerning this clone: Its target is not known.

Material: naive CD4+ T cells from blood. The receptor's source is a man aged 30 to 45 with type 1 diabetes. The V call is TRBV28, the J call TRBJ1-1; 9 nucleotides align to TRBD1. The CDR3 nucleotides are TGTGCCAGCAGTTTAACAGGGGGCTACACTGAAGCTTTCTTT. Translated, it gives CASSLTGGYTEAFF.